A selection of T cell receptor beta chains follows, all from one sample in a study of T cell responses to AZD1222 COVID-19 vaccine. Sequenced by immunoSEQ multiplex PCR; TCRdb stores in-frame clones only, minus some. The sample lists about 100,000 clones; around 94% were seen once. The sample here was peripheral blood, taken on day 0 of AZD1222 vaccination. The receptors shown here come from an adult in good health. Both conserved end residues are trimmed from each CDR3. D genes are given only for firm matches.

J gene: TRBJ2-7
V gene: TRBV11-3
D gene: -
CDR3 protein: ASSPYTTPYEQY

J gene: TRBJ2-3
V gene: TRBV28
D gene: -
CDR3 protein: ASSSLGPGGTDTQY

J gene: TRBJ1-3
V gene: TRBV2
D gene: TRBD1
CDR3 protein: ASSMTGPKASGNTIY

J gene: TRBJ2-7
V gene: TRBV3-1/TRBV3-2
D gene: -
CDR3 protein: ASSQVSWEQY

J gene: TRBJ2-7
V gene: TRBV6-5
D gene: -
CDR3 protein: ASNPIRAGEQY

J gene: TRBJ1-2
V gene: TRBV19
D gene: -
CDR3 protein: ASSIGGRALDGYT

J gene: TRBJ2-7
V gene: TRBV5-1
D gene: -
CDR3 protein: ASSLFRGVEQY

J gene: TRBJ1-2
V gene: TRBV20-1
D gene: -
CDR3 protein: SASLHNYGYT

J gene: TRBJ2-7
V gene: TRBV6-1
D gene: -
CDR3 protein: ASSDVGDPPYEQY

J gene: TRBJ2-5
V gene: TRBV4-1
D gene: TRBD2
CDR3 protein: ASSHPSGLEETQY

J gene: TRBJ2-1
V gene: TRBV19
D gene: -
CDR3 protein: ASSIADSEQF

J gene: TRBJ2-1
V gene: TRBV5-1
D gene: -
CDR3 protein: ASSKKLGPRTNEQF

J gene: TRBJ1-1
V gene: TRBV18
D gene: -
CDR3 protein: ASSDGRGTEAF

J gene: TRBJ1-5
V gene: TRBV2
D gene: -
CDR3 protein: ASSDLQGRNNQPQH

J gene: TRBJ1-1
V gene: TRBV28
D gene: -
CDR3 protein: ASTTWEEAF

J gene: TRBJ1-1
V gene: TRBV19
D gene: -
CDR3 protein: ASSTPPGQRENTEAF

J gene: TRBJ2-3
V gene: TRBV4-1
D gene: -
CDR3 protein: ASRAVTDTQY

J gene: TRBJ1-6
V gene: TRBV7-3
D gene: -
CDR3 protein: ASSSYRIQGGVSSPLH

J gene: TRBJ2-7
V gene: TRBV11-2
D gene: -
CDR3 protein: ASSPSGLTYEQY

J gene: TRBJ2-3
V gene: TRBV9
D gene: -
CDR3 protein: ASSVSISTDTQY

J gene: TRBJ1-2
V gene: TRBV5-1
D gene: TRBD1
CDR3 protein: ASSPAGEGADYGYT

J gene: TRBJ1-1
V gene: TRBV29-1
D gene: TRBD1
CDR3 protein: SVTGDRPEAF

J gene: TRBJ1-2
V gene: TRBV9
D gene: -
CDR3 protein: ASSVGEGYGYT

J gene: TRBJ1-4
V gene: TRBV27
D gene: -
CDR3 protein: ASSKRPGHGGEKLF

J gene: TRBJ1-1
V gene: TRBV21-1
D gene: -
CDR3 protein: ASSINPRGGVNTEAF

J gene: TRBJ1-3
V gene: TRBV30
D gene: -
CDR3 protein: AWDISGNTIY

J gene: TRBJ1-4
V gene: TRBV19
D gene: -
CDR3 protein: ASSAASRQNEKLF

J gene: TRBJ1-1
V gene: TRBV10-2
D gene: -
CDR3 protein: ASSEEVGEAF

J gene: TRBJ1-2
V gene: TRBV2
D gene: -
CDR3 protein: ASSGHYGYT

J gene: TRBJ1-1
V gene: TRBV5-1
D gene: -
CDR3 protein: ASSLSGTGNTEAF

J gene: TRBJ1-1
V gene: TRBV3-1/TRBV3-2
D gene: -
CDR3 protein: ASSQLRDTEAF

J gene: TRBJ2-3
V gene: TRBV28
D gene: TRBD2
CDR3 protein: ASSTSGRGADTQY

J gene: TRBJ2-3
V gene: TRBV9
D gene: TRBD2
CDR3 protein: ASSAFGTKEDTQY

J gene: TRBJ2-3
V gene: TRBV28
D gene: -
CDR3 protein: ASSFQGISTDTQY

J gene: TRBJ1-4
V gene: TRBV11-2
D gene: TRBD1
CDR3 protein: ASSSFRDSQTGEKLF

J gene: TRBJ1-6
V gene: TRBV30
D gene: -
CDR3 protein: AWSVTQRNSPLH

J gene: TRBJ2-3
V gene: TRBV4-3
D gene: -
CDR3 protein: ASSPQGIAADTQY

J gene: TRBJ2-5
V gene: TRBV15
D gene: -
CDR3 protein: ATSRGPGAGVETQY

J gene: TRBJ1-6
V gene: TRBV6-1
D gene: -
CDR3 protein: ASSERLGAPLH

J gene: TRBJ2-5
V gene: TRBV6-1
D gene: -
CDR3 protein: ASSEFWGQTQY

J gene: TRBJ2-1
V gene: TRBV4-3
D gene: TRBD2
CDR3 protein: ASSQDHGTSGGNEQF

J gene: TRBJ2-2
V gene: TRBV28
D gene: TRBD2
CDR3 protein: ASTGGPGGELF

J gene: TRBJ2-2
V gene: TRBV2
D gene: -
CDR3 protein: ASSVDAGTGGELF

J gene: TRBJ1-1
V gene: TRBV4-1
D gene: -
CDR3 protein: ASSPGAGTTEAF

J gene: TRBJ2-3
V gene: TRBV9
D gene: -
CDR3 protein: ASSLTGTTDTQY

J gene: TRBJ1-3
V gene: TRBV9
D gene: TRBD1
CDR3 protein: ASSVAGTAGNTIY

J gene: TRBJ1-5
V gene: TRBV7-9
D gene: -
CDR3 protein: ASSHSTVGQPQH

J gene: TRBJ1-1
V gene: TRBV7-3
D gene: -
CDR3 protein: ASSLIISGNTEAF

J gene: TRBJ2-2
V gene: TRBV28
D gene: TRBD2
CDR3 protein: ASTLPGTSGGLNGGELF

J gene: TRBJ1-1
V gene: TRBV11-3
D gene: -
CDR3 protein: ASSLVDAMNTEAF

J gene: TRBJ1-6
V gene: TRBV3-1/TRBV3-2
D gene: -
CDR3 protein: ASSPLLMGEPLH

J gene: TRBJ2-7
V gene: TRBV6-5
D gene: -
CDR3 protein: ASRIGQHFSYEQY

J gene: TRBJ1-2
V gene: TRBV29-1
D gene: -
CDR3 protein: SVDPGYGYT

J gene: TRBJ1-2
V gene: TRBV20-1
D gene: -
CDR3 protein: SAKGAHGYT

J gene: TRBJ1-6
V gene: TRBV4-1
D gene: -
CDR3 protein: ASSQGTGPALH

J gene: TRBJ2-7
V gene: TRBV15
D gene: -
CDR3 protein: ATRERTGPYEQY